This TCR beta chain came from a study of PD-L1 blockade in urothelial cancer. With regard to this clone: Its antigen is unidentified.

The assay was immunoSEQ multiplex PCR, and TCRdb's table has in-frame clones only and misses some. The sample consists of tens of thousands of clones, around nine tenths of them appearing once. The study's findings and limits: Durable-benefit patients showed greater tumor-associated blood clone expansion at 3 weeks.

This sample's time point: peripheral blood 6 weeks after treatment start. Germline assignment: CDR1 LNHDA and CDR2 SQIVND (reference sequence). The CDR3 loop spans 14 amino acids. Trimming cost V 3 bases and J 0 bases, with 9 bases left between them. The receptor was derived from a man in his sixties with urothelial cancer. This sample comprised PBMCs, obtained around atezolizumab (anti-PD-L1) treatment. This chain connects TRBV19 to TRBJ2-7, with D perhaps TRBD1 (5 bases). Here the CDR3 reads CASSIVRDSYEQYF. In DNA form, the CDR3 reads TGTGCCAGTAGTATTGTCAGGGACTCCTACGAGCAGTACTTC.